This is a list of T cell receptor beta chains from one sample in a study of blood T cell repertoires in COVID-19. Assay: immunoSEQ multiplex PCR; the TCRdb copy retains only in-frame clones and omits some. This sample has roughly 230,000 clones, with 80% to 90% found just once. Sequencing used peripheral blood. Receptors were obtained from a man in his forties with active or convalescent COVID-19. CDR3s include the opening cysteine and the closing phenylalanine or tryptophan. Fields, in order: J gene, D gene, V gene, clone size, CDR3 DNA, CDR3 protein. The D gene is left open where the match is weak. Expanded clones get a size class; other rows say once, few or many, or leave the size out.

j_call: TRBJ1-6; d_call: .; v_call: TRBV30; clone_size: .; cdr3_nt: TGTGCCTGGAGTGGACGCGGGCGATCCCCCCTCCACTTT; cdr3_aa: CAWSGRGRSPLHF
j_call: TRBJ1-1; d_call: TRBD1; v_call: TRBV4-3; clone_size: .; cdr3_nt: TGCGCCAGCAGCCAAGAGTGGACAGGGACGTACACTGAAGCTTTCTTT; cdr3_aa: CASSQEWTGTYTEAFF
j_call: TRBJ1-1; d_call: TRBD1; v_call: TRBV19; clone_size: .; cdr3_nt: TGTGCCAGTAGTGTCCGGGACAGGGGCTACATGAACACTGAAGCTTTCTTT; cdr3_aa: CASSVRDRGYMNTEAFF
j_call: TRBJ2-5; d_call: TRBD1; v_call: TRBV12-5; clone_size: .; cdr3_nt: TGTGCTAGTGGTTTGGGAGATGACAGGGACCAGTACTTC; cdr3_aa: CASGLGDDRDQYF
j_call: TRBJ2-6; d_call: TRBD1; v_call: TRBV30; clone_size: .; cdr3_nt: TGTGCCTGGAGCGGACCGGGACAGGGGAGCTCTGGGGCCAACGTCCTGACTTTC; cdr3_aa: CAWSGPGQGSSGANVLTF
j_call: TRBJ1-3; d_call: .; v_call: TRBV5-5; clone_size: .; cdr3_nt: TGTGCCAGCAGCTGGGCGGGGGCATCTGGAAACACCATATATTTT; cdr3_aa: CASSWAGASGNTIYF
j_call: TRBJ2-5; d_call: .; v_call: TRBV5-1; clone_size: once; cdr3_nt: TGCGCCAGCAGCTTGAGTTTGGCTAGGGAGACCCAGTACTTC; cdr3_aa: CASSLSLARETQYF
j_call: TRBJ2-7; d_call: .; v_call: TRBV6-5; clone_size: .; cdr3_nt: TGTGCCAGCAGTTCCTTAACCCGGGCCTACGAGCAGTACTTC; cdr3_aa: CASSSLTRAYEQYF
j_call: TRBJ2-5; d_call: TRBD2; v_call: TRBV7-2; clone_size: .; cdr3_nt: TGTGCCAGCAGCTTAGGCGGGGGGTACCAAGAGACCCAGTACTTC; cdr3_aa: CASSLGGGYQETQYF
j_call: TRBJ1-2; d_call: TRBD1; v_call: TRBV6-5; clone_size: .; cdr3_nt: TGTGCCACCGCCGGACAGGGGAACTATGGCTACACCTTC; cdr3_aa: CATAGQGNYGYTF
j_call: TRBJ2-5; d_call: TRBD1; v_call: TRBV29-1; clone_size: .; cdr3_nt: TGCAGCGTTGAAGATCTAACAGGGGCGTCTATTTACCAAGAGACCCAGTACTTC; cdr3_aa: CSVEDLTGASIYQETQYF
j_call: TRBJ1-6; d_call: .; v_call: TRBV14; clone_size: .; cdr3_nt: TGTGCCAGCAGCCTTGGGCTTCTGAATTCACCCCTCCACTTT; cdr3_aa: CASSLGLLNSPLHF
j_call: TRBJ1-1; d_call: TRBD1; v_call: TRBV14; clone_size: .; cdr3_nt: TGTGCCAGCAGCCTGTGGGACAGGGGATACACTGAAGCTTTCTTT; cdr3_aa: CASSLWDRGYTEAFF
j_call: TRBJ2-5; d_call: .; v_call: TRBV5-1; clone_size: once; cdr3_nt: TGCGCCAGCAGCCGCGCCCCACGGGGTGGATTAGAGACCCGGTACTTC; cdr3_aa: CASSRAPRGGLETRYF
j_call: TRBJ1-3; d_call: .; v_call: TRBV21-1; clone_size: .; cdr3_nt: TGTGCCAGCAGCAACAAACAGGGGTACTCTGGAAACACCATATATTTT; cdr3_aa: CASSNKQGYSGNTIYF
j_call: TRBJ1-1; d_call: .; v_call: TRBV18; clone_size: .; cdr3_nt: TGTGCCAGCTCACCGGCAGTTTTATTGGGCTCTGAAGCTTTCTTT; cdr3_aa: CASSPAVLLGSEAFF
j_call: TRBJ1-2; d_call: .; v_call: TRBV19; clone_size: .; cdr3_nt: TGTGCCAGTACCAACTCCCCCCGAGCTAACTATGGCTACACCTTC; cdr3_aa: CASTNSPRANYGYTF
j_call: TRBJ1-1; d_call: .; v_call: TRBV9; clone_size: .; cdr3_nt: TGTGCCAGCAGCGCCCACAGTCCAGGGCTAGACACTGAAGCTTTCTTT; cdr3_aa: CASSAHSPGLDTEAFF
j_call: TRBJ1-4; d_call: TRBD1; v_call: TRBV4-1; clone_size: .; cdr3_nt: TGCGCCAGCAGCCAAGAGGGACAGAGGAGTGAAAAACTGTTTTTT; cdr3_aa: CASSQEGQRSEKLFF
j_call: TRBJ1-5; d_call: TRBD1; v_call: TRBV6-5; clone_size: .; cdr3_nt: TGTGCCAGCAGGCCCGGACAGGACAATCAGCCCCAGCATTTT; cdr3_aa: CASRPGQDNQPQHF
j_call: TRBJ1-1; d_call: .; v_call: TRBV6-6; clone_size: .; cdr3_nt: TGTGCCACTCTAACCGACAGTAGGACTGAAGCTTTCTTT; cdr3_aa: CATLTDSRTEAFF
j_call: TRBJ2-3; d_call: .; v_call: TRBV9; clone_size: .; cdr3_nt: TGTGCCAGCAGCGTAGGCGGGGCCGGGATAGATACGCAGTATTTT; cdr3_aa: CASSVGGAGIDTQYF
j_call: TRBJ2-1; d_call: .; v_call: TRBV30; clone_size: .; cdr3_nt: TGTGCCTGGAGGGGCGGGCGGGGAGGAGATTACAATGAGCAGTTCTTC; cdr3_aa: CAWRGGRGGDYNEQFF
j_call: TRBJ1-1; d_call: .; v_call: TRBV19; clone_size: .; cdr3_nt: TGTGCCAGTAGTACCTACAGGACTACTGAGAACACTGAAGCTTTCTTT; cdr3_aa: CASSTYRTTENTEAFF
j_call: TRBJ2-5; d_call: .; v_call: TRBV7-8; clone_size: .; cdr3_nt: TGTGCCAGCAGCCCGACGCGGGAGACCCAGTACTTC; cdr3_aa: CASSPTRETQYF
j_call: TRBJ1-1; d_call: TRBD1; v_call: TRBV24-1; clone_size: once; cdr3_nt: TGTGCCACCAGCACTGACAGGGGGCTAGCTTTCTTT; cdr3_aa: CATSTDRGLAFF
j_call: TRBJ1-2; d_call: .; v_call: TRBV6-6; clone_size: .; cdr3_nt: TGTGCCAGCAGTTACAAAAGACTCCAGGGAGGCTATGGCTACACCTTC; cdr3_aa: CASSYKRLQGGYGYTF
j_call: TRBJ1-1; d_call: .; v_call: TRBV30; clone_size: .; cdr3_nt: TGTGCCTGGAGCGAATCAGGGGAAGCTTTCTTT; cdr3_aa: CAWSESGEAFF
j_call: TRBJ1-1; d_call: .; v_call: TRBV4-1; clone_size: .; cdr3_nt: TGCGCCAGCAGCCAAGGACAGTACGAGACTGAAGCTTTCTTT; cdr3_aa: CASSQGQYETEAFF
j_call: TRBJ2-5; d_call: TRBD2; v_call: TRBV6-5; clone_size: once; cdr3_nt: TGTGCCAGCAGGGGACAACGGGGGGGCCCGGAGACCCAGTACTTC; cdr3_aa: CASRGQRGGPETQYF
j_call: TRBJ2-7; d_call: TRBD2; v_call: TRBV5-4; clone_size: .; cdr3_nt: TGTGCCAGCAGCTTACTAGCGGGAGTGAGCCCGGAGCAGTACTTC; cdr3_aa: CASSLLAGVSPEQYF
j_call: TRBJ1-1; d_call: .; v_call: TRBV5-6; clone_size: .; cdr3_nt: TGTGCCAGTTCCAGGGATCGCGACACTGAAGCTTTCTTT; cdr3_aa: CASSRDRDTEAFF
j_call: TRBJ2-7; d_call: TRBD1; v_call: TRBV5-4; clone_size: .; cdr3_nt: TGTGCCAGCAGCTCCGGGACAGGGGTCGAGCAGTACTTC; cdr3_aa: CASSSGTGVEQYF
j_call: TRBJ2-5; d_call: TRBD2; v_call: TRBV9; clone_size: .; cdr3_nt: TGTGCCAGCAGTCCGGGACTAGCGGGAGGAGGGGAGACCCAGTACTTC; cdr3_aa: CASSPGLAGGGETQYF
j_call: TRBJ1-2; d_call: TRBD1; v_call: TRBV6-6; clone_size: few; cdr3_nt: TGTGCCAGCACCAGGGACAGGGGCTTCGATGGCTACACCTTC; cdr3_aa: CASTRDRGFDGYTF
j_call: TRBJ1-2; d_call: .; v_call: TRBV28; clone_size: .; cdr3_nt: TGTGCCAGCAGGATCCCCCCGGGTGGAGGGGACTATGGCTACACCTTC; cdr3_aa: CASRIPPGGGDYGYTF
j_call: TRBJ2-1; d_call: .; v_call: TRBV13; clone_size: .; cdr3_nt: TGTGCCAGCAGCTTATGGCATCAGGAGCAGTTCTTC; cdr3_aa: CASSLWHQEQFF
j_call: TRBJ1-1; d_call: .; v_call: TRBV27; clone_size: .; cdr3_nt: TGTGCCAGCAGTCAGTACCTACAGGGGAACACTGAAGCTTTCTTT; cdr3_aa: CASSQYLQGNTEAFF
j_call: TRBJ2-7; d_call: .; v_call: TRBV27; clone_size: .; cdr3_nt: TGTGCCAGCAGTTACCGGGACACAAACTACGAGCAGTACTTC; cdr3_aa: CASSYRDTNYEQYF
j_call: TRBJ1-6; d_call: .; v_call: TRBV4-2; clone_size: .; cdr3_nt: TGTGCCAGCAGCCAAGAACTGGACGGGAGTTCACCCCTCCACTTT; cdr3_aa: CASSQELDGSSPLHF
j_call: TRBJ2-3; d_call: TRBD1; v_call: TRBV28; clone_size: .; cdr3_nt: TGTGCCAGCAGTACCCGGACAGGGGGGTCCGGAGATACGCAGTATTTT; cdr3_aa: CASSTRTGGSGDTQYF
j_call: TRBJ2-1; d_call: TRBD2; v_call: TRBV5-1; clone_size: .; cdr3_nt: TGCGCCAGCAGCTTGGATCCCGGGACTAGCGGGAGGGCTTACAATGAGCAGTTCTTC; cdr3_aa: CASSLDPGTSGRAYNEQFF
j_call: TRBJ1-4; d_call: TRBD1; v_call: TRBV7-9; clone_size: once; cdr3_nt: TGTGCCAGCAGCCCGACAGGGCAACGTGAAAAACTGTTTTTT; cdr3_aa: CASSPTGQREKLFF
j_call: TRBJ2-1; d_call: .; v_call: TRBV24-1; clone_size: .; cdr3_nt: TGTGCCACCAGTGATAGAACAGCAAATGAGCAGTTCTTC; cdr3_aa: CATSDRTANEQFF
j_call: TRBJ2-5; d_call: TRBD2; v_call: TRBV11-2; clone_size: once; cdr3_nt: TGTGCCAGCAGCTTAGGGGGAGGGCGAAGAGTAGAGACCCAGTACTTC; cdr3_aa: CASSLGGGRRVETQYF
j_call: TRBJ2-1; d_call: .; v_call: TRBV14; clone_size: once; cdr3_nt: TGTGCCAGCAGCCCCCCCGCGGGAAAGCAGTTCTTC; cdr3_aa: CASSPPAGKQFF
j_call: TRBJ2-7; d_call: TRBD1; v_call: TRBV18; clone_size: .; cdr3_nt: TGTGCCAGCTCACCCTACAGGGGGCACAGCTACGAGCAGTACTTC; cdr3_aa: CASSPYRGHSYEQYF
j_call: TRBJ1-1; d_call: .; v_call: TRBV19; clone_size: .; cdr3_nt: TGTGCCAGTAGTGACAGGCACGGCACTGAAGCTTTCTTT; cdr3_aa: CASSDRHGTEAFF
j_call: TRBJ2-5; d_call: .; v_call: TRBV29-1; clone_size: .; cdr3_nt: TGCAGCGTTGAGTTGACAGGAGAGACCCAGTACTTC; cdr3_aa: CSVELTGETQYF
j_call: TRBJ1-2; d_call: .; v_call: TRBV6-5; clone_size: .; cdr3_nt: TGTGCCAGCATTACCCCGGGGTCTTATGGCTACACCTTC; cdr3_aa: CASITPGSYGYTF
j_call: TRBJ1-2; d_call: TRBD1; v_call: TRBV19; clone_size: .; cdr3_nt: TGTGCCAGTACCCTGGGGACAGCTTCTAACTATGGCTACACCTTC; cdr3_aa: CASTLGTASNYGYTF
j_call: TRBJ2-3; d_call: .; v_call: TRBV6-4; clone_size: .; cdr3_nt: TGTGCCAGCAGTCAGTGGAGGACTAAGGGCGTAGATACGCAGTATTTT; cdr3_aa: CASSQWRTKGVDTQYF
j_call: TRBJ1-2; d_call: .; v_call: TRBV9; clone_size: .; cdr3_nt: TGTGCCAGCAGCGCCCGACAGTCCCCAGGTGGCTATGGCTACACCTTC; cdr3_aa: CASSARQSPGGYGYTF
j_call: TRBJ2-1; d_call: TRBD2; v_call: TRBV9; clone_size: .; cdr3_nt: TGTGCCAGCAGCTCTAGAGCTAGCGGGAGCTCTGAGCAGTTCTTC; cdr3_aa: CASSSRASGSSEQFF
j_call: TRBJ1-1; d_call: .; v_call: TRBV28; clone_size: .; cdr3_nt: TGTGCCAGCAGGGCGGGAGCGAACACTGAAGCTTTCTTT; cdr3_aa: CASRAGANTEAFF
j_call: TRBJ2-5; d_call: TRBD2; v_call: TRBV15; clone_size: .; cdr3_nt: TGTGCCACCAGCAGAGACGCGGGAGGGCCGGAGGAGACCCAGTACTTC; cdr3_aa: CATSRDAGGPEETQYF
j_call: TRBJ1-3; d_call: .; v_call: TRBV4-1; clone_size: few; cdr3_nt: TGCGCCAGCAGCCCAGGGGACACCATATATTTT; cdr3_aa: CASSPGDTIYF
j_call: TRBJ1-6; d_call: TRBD1; v_call: TRBV4-1; clone_size: .; cdr3_nt: TGCGCCAGCAGCCAAGATCTGACAGGGAAGAAATCACCCCTCCACTTT; cdr3_aa: CASSQDLTGKKSPLHF